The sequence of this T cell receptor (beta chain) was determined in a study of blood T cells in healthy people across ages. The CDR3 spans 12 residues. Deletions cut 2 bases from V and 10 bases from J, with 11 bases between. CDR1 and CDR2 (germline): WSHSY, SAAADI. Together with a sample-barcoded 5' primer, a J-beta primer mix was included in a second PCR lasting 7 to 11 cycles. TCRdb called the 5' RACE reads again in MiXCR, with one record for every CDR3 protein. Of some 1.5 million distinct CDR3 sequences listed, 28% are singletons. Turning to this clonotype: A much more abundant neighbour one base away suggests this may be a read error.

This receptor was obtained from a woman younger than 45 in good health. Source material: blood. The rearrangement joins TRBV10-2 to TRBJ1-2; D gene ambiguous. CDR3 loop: CASSETVNDYTF. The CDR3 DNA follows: TGCGCCAGCAGTGAGACAGTCAATGACTACACCTTC.